Presented here are 25 T cell receptor beta chains from one specimen sequenced in a study of shared clonotypes between healthy human individuals. Libraries were prepared by immunoSEQ multiplex PCR; TCRdb keeps only in-frame clonotypes and omits some of them. The sample has about 680,000 clones, roughly 72% seen once; the top ten hold roughly 2%. Sample: memory CD4+ T cells sorted from blood. Specified subset: CD45RA-negative fraction. The receptors come from a woman aged 25 to 45 in good health.

With regard to this clone: Compared with germline, one end of the junction differs, possibly owing to a read error. The chain is built from TRBV6-5 and TRBJ2-2, with D tentatively TRBD1 (6 bases). This CDR3 is 14 amino acids long. The V gene's germline CDR1 is MNHEY and CDR2 SVGAGI. The CDR3 here is CASRYYRATGELFF. CDR3 nucleotides: TGTGCCAGCAGATACTACAGGGCCACCGGGGAGCTGTTTTTT.

This clone was observed a handful of times. V and J are TRBV7-6 and TRBJ2-6, with D possibly matching TRBD2 (5 bases). CDR3 length equals 16 residues. CDR1 SGHVS and CDR2 FNYEAQ come from the germline V gene. V dropped 7 bases and J dropped 0 bases, with 13 bases sitting between them. CDR3 loop: CASTPGSSSGANVLTF. CDR3 bases: TGTGCCAGCACCCCGGGGTCCAGCTCTGGGGCCAACGTCCTGACTTTC.

This chain links TRBV29-1 with TRBJ1-5; D perhaps matches TRBD1 (6 bases). The CDR3 is 13 residues long. The V gene lost 6 bases and the J gene lost 0 bases, with 9 bases spanning the gap. CDR1 is SQVTM, CDR2 ANQGSEA, per germline. The CDR3 DNA reads TGCAGCGTAAGACAGGATAGCAATCAGCCCCAGCATTTT. Encoded protein: CSVRQDSNQPQHF.

This clone has only a few counts. The V call is TRBV6-5, the J call TRBJ1-5; no definite D call. The CDR3 is 14 amino acids. V was pared by 6 bases and J by 10 bases, with 19 bases between. The V gene's germline CDR1 is MNHEY and CDR2 SVGAGI. The CDR3 protein is CASSEGTVRQPQHF. The DNA of the CDR3 is TGTGCCAGCAGCGAAGGAACGGTTCGTCAACCCCAGCATTTT.

The chain joins TRBV19 to TRBJ2-4; D is ambiguous. The germline gives CDR1 LNHDA, CDR2 SQIVND (reference sequence). V was shortened by 3 bases and J by 0 bases, with 12 bases between the two germline ends. The CDR3 consists of 16 residues. The CDR3 sequence: CASSIGGLIAKNIQYF. The CDR3 region has the DNA TGTGCCAGTAGTATTGGCGGCCTCATAGCCAAAAACATTCAGTACTTC. Using reference TRBV19 and TRBJ2-4 for the parts outside the CDR3, the full variable domain is DGGITQSPKYLFRKEGQNVTLSCEQNLNHDAMYWYRQDPGQGLRLIYYSQIVNDFQKGDIAEGYSVSREKKESFPLTVTSAQKNPTAFYLCASSIGGLIAKNIQYFGAGTRLSVL.

The gene calls are TRBV18 and TRBJ1-1; tentative D call: TRBD1 (6 bases). Deletions cut 2 bases from V and 4 bases from J, with 8 bases between. The CDR3 loop spans 13 amino acids. Germline CDR1 is KGHSH and CDR2 is LQKENI. DNA of the CDR3: TGTGCCAGCTCACCAGACAGGACCACTGAAGCTTTCTTT. Its translation: CASSPDRTTEAFF.

The V gene is TRBV7-8, the J gene TRBJ1-1, with D perhaps TRBD1 (5 bases). The CDR3 covers 12 residues. Germline CDR1 SGHVS, CDR2 FQNEAQ. V lost 5 bases, J lost 7 bases, and 11 bases lay in between. The CDR3 is CASSGSRVEAFF. In nucleotides, the CDR3 is TGTGCCAGCAGCGGCAGCAGGGTTGAAGCTTTCTTT.

This chain uses TRBV19 with TRBJ2-6; D gene ambiguous. The germline V and J ends were trimmed by 5 bases and 4 bases, with 9 bases remaining between them. Germline V gene data show CDR1 as LNHDA and CDR2 as SQIVND (reference sequence). The CDR3 spans 14 residues. The CDR3 sequence is CASSLPRGANVLTF. In nucleotides, the CDR3 is TGTGCCAGTAGTCTTCCAAGGGGGGCCAACGTCCTGACTTTC.

This clone came up a few times. Other DNA sequences within the sample encode an identical CDR3. This chain's CDR3 is CASRGTGTDTQYF. The DNA of the CDR3 is TGTGCCAGCAGGGGGACAGGGACAGATACGCAGTATTTT. The J gene is TRBJ2-3, the V gene TRBV6-5; 9 bases are a match to TRBD1. CDR3 length: 13 amino acids. Germline values: CDR1 MNHEY, CDR2 SVGAGI. V dropped 6 bases and J dropped 3; count of bases not matched to a gene: 1.

In regard to this clone: It may be a read error: a sequence one base away is much more abundant. The V and J genes are TRBV28 and TRBJ1-1; possibly TRBD1 for D (5 bases). The V gene's germline CDR1 is MDHEN and CDR2 SYDVKM. The CDR3 covers 16 residues. This chain's CDR3 is CASSLPGTIENAEAFF. The CDR3 DNA reads TGTGCCAGCAGTTTACCCGGGACTATCGAGAACGCTGAAGCTTTCTTT.

CDR3 region: CASSFSRIQETQYF. Here the CDR3 DNA reads TGCGCCAGCAGCTTTTCGCGGATCCAAGAGACCCAGTACTTC. The chain carries TRBV5-1 and TRBJ2-5; D not certain. V was shortened by 2 bases and J by 1 base, with 9 bases between the two germline ends. The CDR3 is 14 amino acids. Germline CDR1 and CDR2: SGHRS and YFSETQ.

Ten or more counts support this clone. This chain links TRBV30 with TRBJ2-3, with D unresolved. Germline assignment: CDR1 GTSNPN and CDR2 SVGIG (reference sequence). V was cut by 3 bases and J by 6 bases, with 16 bases left in between. The CDR3 is 14 residues long. CDR3 sequence reads: CAWRGQVESDTQYF. CDR3 sequence (DNA): TGTGCCTGGAGGGGTCAGGTCGAGTCGGATACGCAGTATTTT.

This clone was seen only a few times. V and J are TRBV7-9 and TRBJ2-1, with a possible D match to TRBD2 (5 bases). The CDR3 spans 16 residues. The ends were cut back, 6 bases at V and 6 bases at J, with 21 bases in the middle. Germline V gives CDR1 SEHNR, CDR2 FQNEAQ (reference sequence). DNA for the CDR3: TGTGCCAGCAGACCCGGACTTAGGATTACGGGCAATGAGCAGTTCTTC. It is translated as CASRPGLRITGNEQFF. The complete variable domain, with remaining parts taken from reference TRBV7-9 and TRBJ2-1, reads DTGVSQNPRHKITKRGQNVTFRCDPISEHNRLYWYRQTLGQGPEFLTYFQNEAQLEKSRLLSDRFSAERPKGSFSTLEIQRTEQGDSAMYLCASRPGLRITGNEQFFGPGTRLTVL.

The V gene is TRBV7-8, the J gene TRBJ2-7; 8 positions agree with TRBD1. Trimming took 3 bases from V and 3 from J; bases not matched to a gene: 1. There are 13 residues in the CDR3. The germline V gene encodes CDR1 SGHVS and CDR2 FQNEAQ. The CDR3 loop is CASSLTGDYEQYF. Here the CDR3 DNA reads TGTGCCAGCAGCTTGACAGGGGACTACGAGCAGTACTTC.

The genes are TRBV7-9 and TRBJ1-5; D unclear. Germline-derived CDR1 and CDR2 are SEHNR and FQNEAQ (reference sequence). V lost 7 bases and J lost 7, with 14 bases in between. The CDR3 length is 13 residues. Here the CDR3 reads CASTRSPEQPQHF. The CDR3, as DNA: TGTGCCAGCACCCGGTCCCCTGAACAGCCCCAGCATTTT.

The J gene is TRBJ2-5, the V gene TRBV5-4, with unresolved D. Germline values: CDR1 SGHNT, CDR2 YYREEE (reference sequence). V was clipped by 2 bases and J by 5 bases, with 10 bases between them. The CDR3 loop spans 13 amino acids. DNA for the CDR3: TGTGCCAGCAGCTTCAAAGGGATCGAGACCCAGTACTTC. It specifies CASSFKGIETQYF.

In the case of this clone: The same CDR3 also results from other DNA sequences found in this sample. The chain carries TRBV5-1 and TRBJ1-3, with D maybe TRBD1 (5 bases). This CDR3 region has 14 residues. Trimming shortened V by 1 base and J by 4 bases, and 9 bases separated the two germline ends. Germline CDR1 and CDR2: SGHRS and YFSETQ. The CDR3 sequence: CASSLKGDGNTIYF. Here the CDR3 DNA reads TGCGCCAGCAGCTTGAAAGGGGACGGAAACACCATATATTTT.

The rearrangement uses TRBV5-1 and TRBJ2-7, with D possibly TRBD1 on 7 matching bases. Looked up from germline, CDR1 is SGHRS and CDR2 is YFSETQ. The CDR3 extends over 13 amino acids. V lost 3 bases to trimming and J lost 5 bases, with 12 bases between them. The CDR3 reads CASSSPGGNEQYF. Written as DNA, the CDR3 is TGCGCCAGCAGCTCCCCAGGGGGGAACGAGCAGTACTTC. The variable domain in full, completed from reference TRBV5-1 and TRBJ2-7, reads KAGVTQTPRYLIKTRGQQVTLSCSPISGHRSVSWYQQTPGQGLQFLFEYFSETQRNKGNFPGRFSGRQFSNSRSEMNVSTLELGDSALYLCASSSPGGNEQYFGPGTRLTVT.

In its sample, this clone was seen a few times. The rearrangement links TRBV7-9 to TRBJ2-1, with TRBD2 as a possible D gene (6 bases). Germline lookup yields CDR1 SEHNR and CDR2 FQNEAQ (reference sequence). Trimming removed 1 base at V and 4 bases at J, with 14 bases between. This CDR3 has 16 amino acids. The CDR3: CASSLDTFGGYNEQFF. CDR3 in DNA: TGTGCCAGCAGCTTAGACACTTTTGGGGGGTACAATGAGCAGTTCTTC.

This chain connects TRBV28 to TRBJ1-5, with D unclear. CDR1 is MDHEN and CDR2 is SYDVKM in the germline V gene. Trimming shortened V by 8 bases and J by 4 bases, and 27 bases separated the two germline ends. The CDR3 totals 18 residues. In DNA form, the CDR3 reads TGTGCCAGCGCAAACTTCATCGCTGGAGGCCGTTATAATCAGCCCCAGCATTTT. Translated: CASANFIAGGRYNQPQHF.

This sequence joins TRBV28 and TRBJ1-3; 8 positions agree with TRBD1. Germline V CDR1 and CDR2: MDHEN, SYDVKM. V shed 10 bases and J 2 bases; nucleotides not matched to a gene: 7. The CDR3 runs 14 residues. CDR3 sequence: CATLFRGPGNTIYF. The CDR3 nucleotides read TGTGCCACTTTATTCAGGGGGCCTGGAAACACCATATATTTT.

V usage is TRBV30 and J usage is TRBJ1-4; no reliable D call. This CDR3 spans 14 amino acids. V was shortened by 0 bases and J by 8 bases, with 13 bases between the two germline ends. Germline assignment: CDR1 GTSNPN and CDR2 SVGIG (reference sequence). The CDR3 DNA sequence: TGTGCCTGGAGTGTAAGTCGAGGGCCGGAAAAACTGTTTTTT. Translation: CAWSVSRGPEKLFF.

The gene calls are TRBV6-1 and TRBJ2-3; 7 positions match TRBD2. Trimming removed 3 bases from V and 6 bases from J; junction bases left unmatched: 15. Germline loops: CDR1 MNHNS, CDR2 SASEGT. This CDR3 region has 17 residues. CDR3 sequence: CASSDFSGGSGIDTQYF. The CDR3 coding sequence is TGTGCCAGCAGTGACTTTTCGGGCGGGAGTGGTATTGATACGCAGTATTTT.

This clone came up a few times. This sequence joins TRBV5-1 and TRBJ2-2; D is possibly TRBD1 (5 bases). CDR1 and CDR2 from the germline V gene are SGHRS and YFSETQ. V lost 4 bases and J lost 2, with 9 bases in between. CDR3 length: 14 amino acids. The CDR3 nucleotides read TGCGCCAGCAGCCACGGACACAACACCGGGGAGCTGTTTTTT. Protein: CASSHGHNTGELFF.

Note on this clone: The same CDR3 can be traced to other DNA sequences in this sample. This chain uses TRBV5-1 with TRBJ2-7, with TRBD1 identical over 7 bases. V dropped 0 bases and J dropped 5; count of bases not matched to a gene: 5. Per the germline V gene, CDR1 is SGHRS and CDR2 is YFSETQ. CDR3 length equals 14 residues. The DNA for the CDR3 is TGCGCCAGCAGCTTGGGACAGGGTCTGCACGAGCAGTACTTC. As protein: CASSLGQGLHEQYF.